This T cell receptor beta chain is drawn from a study of T cell responses to AZD1222 COVID-19 vaccine. Points from the study as a whole: Dominant at 160-218 and 743-854, vaccine-associated CD4 TCRs also spanned spike. All repertoire sampling was performed exclusively after the peak T cell response.

TCRdb's table, derived via immunoSEQ multiplex PCR, lists solely in-frame clones and lacks some. The sample holds fewer than 85,000 clones, about four fifths seen once. CDR1 and CDR2 (germline): MNHEY, SVGAGI. This CDR3 comprises 15 residues. The V and J ends lost 0 bases and 4 bases respectively, with 12 bases between them. With respect to this clone: As yet, its antigen is unknown.

The TCR was taken from an adult who received the AZD1222 COVID-19 vaccine. The sample in question was peripheral blood, obtained 28 days after the second AZD1222 dose. The chain employs TRBV6-5 and TRBJ1-2, with D tentatively TRBD1 (5 bases). The chain's CDR3 is CASSYSNSDSYGYTF. The DNA for the CDR3 is TGTGCCAGCAGTTACTCGAATTCTGACAGCTATGGCTACACCTTC.